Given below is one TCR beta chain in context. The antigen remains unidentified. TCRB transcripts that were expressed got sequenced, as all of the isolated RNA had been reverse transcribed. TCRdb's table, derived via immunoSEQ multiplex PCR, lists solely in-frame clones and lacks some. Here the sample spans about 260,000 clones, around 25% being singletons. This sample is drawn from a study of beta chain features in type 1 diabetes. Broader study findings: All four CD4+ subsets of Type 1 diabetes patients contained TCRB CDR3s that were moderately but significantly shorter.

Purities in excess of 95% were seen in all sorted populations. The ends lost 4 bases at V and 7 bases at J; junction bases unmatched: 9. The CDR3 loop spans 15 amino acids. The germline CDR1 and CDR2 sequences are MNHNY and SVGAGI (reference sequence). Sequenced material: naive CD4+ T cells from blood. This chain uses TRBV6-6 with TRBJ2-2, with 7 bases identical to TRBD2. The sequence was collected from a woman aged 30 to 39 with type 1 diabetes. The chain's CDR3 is CASSFRLASSGELFF. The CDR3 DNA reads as TGTGCCAGCAGTTTCCGACTAGCTTCAAGCGGGGAGCTGTTTTTT.